The 21 T cell receptor beta chains presented below share a single source sample, sequenced in a study of shared clonotypes between healthy human individuals. Method: immunoSEQ multiplex PCR; TCRdb's copy keeps in-frame clones and lacks some. The sample lists about 2.4 million clones, approximately 94% occurring once. What was sequenced was naive CD4+ T cells from PBMCs. Subset given: CD45RA+ positively selected. These receptors originate from a man between 18 and 29 years old in good health. Some clones in this sample may be carry-over from other donors' samples.

Note on this clone: At the DNA level, this CDR3 is encoded by other sequences in the same sample as well. This rearrangement joins TRBV29-1 to TRBJ2-7; D gene ambiguous. The V end lost 3 bases, the J end lost 4 bases, and 7 bases lay between the germline ends. Germline-derived CDR1 and CDR2 are SQVTM and ANQGSEA. This CDR3 comprises 11 residues. The chain's CDR3 is CSVDKGYEQYF. CDR3 sequence (DNA): TGCAGCGTTGACAAGGGTTACGAGCAGTACTTC.

The CDR3 loop is CASSSDSAGELFF. CDR3 nucleotide sequence: TGCGCCAGCAGCTCGGATTCGGCCGGGGAGCTGTTTTTT. This sequence joins TRBV5-1 and TRBJ2-2; D call uncertain. Looked up from germline, CDR1 is SGHRS and CDR2 is YFSETQ. There are 13 residues in the CDR3. Deletions cut 3 bases from V and 6 bases from J, with 9 bases between. The entire variable domain, with the rest obtained from reference TRBV5-1 and TRBJ2-2, is as follows: KAGVTQTPRYLIKTRGQQVTLSCSPISGHRSVSWYQQTPGQGLQFLFEYFSETQRNKGNFPGRFSGRQFSNSRSEMNVSTLELGDSALYLCASSSDSAGELFFGEGSRLTVL.

A single count supports this clone. Within the sample, other DNA sequences also encode this same CDR3. The chain carries TRBV27 and TRBJ2-1; 11 bases are shared with TRBD2. Germline V gene data show CDR1 as MNHEY and CDR2 as SMNVEV (reference sequence). The CDR3 has 15 residues. The ends lost 3 bases at V and 8 bases at J; junction bases unmatched: 6. CDR3 residues: CASSFRLAGGYEQFF. In DNA, the CDR3 is TGTGCCAGCAGTTTTAGGCTAGCGGGAGGCTATGAGCAGTTCTTC.

The CDR3 DNA sequence: TGTGCCAGCAGCCAGCTCAACGTTCTCCAGGGAAAAGGTGAAAAACTGTTTTTT. Translated: CASSQLNVLQGKGEKLFF. This chain joins TRBV28 and TRBJ1-4; weak D call: TRBD1 (5 bases). CDR3 length: 18 residues. With 6 bases removed from V and 7 bases from J, the gap between germline ends came to 27 bases. Germline V gives CDR1 MDHEN, CDR2 SYDVKM.

The chain carries TRBV7-2 and TRBJ1-6; D remains unclear. CDR1 and CDR2 (germline): SGHTA, FQGNSA. V lost 5 bases and J lost 0, with 11 bases in between. This CDR3 comprises 16 residues. The CDR3 DNA follows: TGTGCCAGCAGCCTACGTTCATCCTCCTATAATTCACCCCTCCACTTT. Translation gives CASSLRSSSYNSPLHF.

To note about this clone: Within the sample, other DNA sequences also encode this same CDR3. V usage is TRBV18 and J usage is TRBJ2-5, with 11 bases that match TRBD1. The germline CDR1 and CDR2 sequences are KGHSH and LQKENI. Germline trimming cut 3 bases from V and 4 bases from J; bases unmatched to any gene: 4. The CDR3 spans 15 residues. The CDR3 reads CASSPRTGGRETQYF. Here the CDR3 DNA reads TGTGCCAGCTCACCGAGGACAGGGGGCCGAGAGACCCAGTACTTC.

This clone was observed a single time. The chain has TRBV28 and TRBJ2-5; D might be TRBD2 (6 bases). The closer fit of TRBJ2-7 to the DNA end suggests the J call may be wrong. The germline CDR1 and CDR2 sequences are MDHEN and SYDVKM. The CDR3 totals 12 residues. The CDR3 loop is CASRMGGYEQYF. As DNA, the CDR3 is TGTGCCAGCAGAATGGGGGGTTACGAGCAGTACTTC.

The rearrangement uses TRBV5-1 and TRBJ2-3, with D maybe TRBD1 (5 bases). The CDR3 is 15 residues long. The V end was cut by 1 base, the J end by 0 bases, with 9 bases between. Germline values: CDR1 SGHRS, CDR2 YFSETQ. The CDR3 is CASSLQQASTDTQYF. CDR3 DNA: TGCGCCAGCAGCTTGCAACAGGCTAGCACAGATACGCAGTATTTT.

The rearrangement joins TRBV9 to TRBJ1-2; tentatively, D is TRBD1 (5 bases). V gave up 2 bases and J gave up 4 bases, with 15 bases separating them. CDR3 length: 15 amino acids. Germline loops: CDR1 SGDLS, CDR2 YYNGEE. CDR3 in amino acids: CASSVGRQFSYGYTF. The CDR3 region has the DNA TGTGCCAGCAGCGTGGGTCGACAGTTTTCCTATGGCTACACCTTC.

The gene calls are TRBV14 and TRBJ2-1; D is ambiguous. V lost 1 base to trimming and J lost 4 bases, with 8 bases between them. This CDR3 region has 14 residues. Germline assignment: CDR1 SGHDN and CDR2 FVKESK. CDR3 sequence (DNA): TGTGCCAGCAGCCAAGTGAGAAGATACAATGAGCAGTTCTTC. This translates into CASSQVRRYNEQFF.

The V and J genes are TRBV19 and TRBJ2-3; the D is unclear. The CDR3 sequence is 13 residues long. The V and J ends lost 5 bases and 2 bases respectively, with 8 bases between them. Germline CDR1 and CDR2: LNHDA and SQIVND (reference sequence). DNA for the CDR3: TGTGCCAGTAGTCTCTTCCTCACAGATACGCAGTATTTT. It translates to CASSLFLTDTQYF.

CDR3 amino acids: CASSPGAEVHNTGELFF. CDR3 nucleotide sequence: TGTGCCAGCAGTCCGGGAGCCGAAGTTCACAACACCGGGGAGCTGTTTTTT. V gene TRBV28 combines with J gene TRBJ2-2; D might be TRBD2 (6 bases). The germline V gene encodes CDR1 MDHEN and CDR2 SYDVKM. V was cut by 5 bases and J by 2 bases, with 18 bases left in between. There are 17 residues in the CDR3.

The rearrangement uses TRBV6-5 and TRBJ2-7; D may match TRBD1 or TRBD2 (5 bases each). This CDR3 spans 15 amino acids. Looked up from germline, CDR1 is MNHEY and CDR2 is SVGAGI. Trimming removed 0 bases from V and 0 bases from J, with 9 bases in between. This chain's CDR3 is CASSYSGTNSYEQYF. The DNA for the CDR3 is TGTGCCAGCAGTTACTCAGGGACCAACTCCTACGAGCAGTACTTC.

The V and J genes are TRBV6-1 and TRBJ1-4; D may be TRBD1 (6 bases). CDR3 size: 17 residues. Germline loops: CDR1 MNHNS, CDR2 SASEGT. The V and J ends lost 1 base and 8 bases respectively, with 20 bases between them. In DNA form, the CDR3 reads TGTGCCAGCAGTGAAGTGGGGCAGGGGTTTAGGGGAGAAAAACTGTTTTTT. Encoded protein: CASSEVGQGFRGEKLFF.

The rearrangement uses TRBV5-6 and TRBJ1-2; maybe TRBD1 (5 bases). The V end was cut by 0 bases, the J end by 7 bases, with 7 bases between. Germline values: CDR1 SGHDT, CDR2 YYEEEE. CDR3 length equals 12 residues. CDR3 DNA sequence: TGTGCCAGCAGCTTGGTACAGGCTGGCTACACCTTC. This translates into CASSLVQAGYTF. Filled out from reference TRBV5-6 and TRBJ1-2, the complete variable domain reads DAGVTQSPTHLIKTRGQQVTLRCSPKSGHDTVSWYQQALGQGPQFIFQYYEEEERQRGNFPDRFSGHQFPNYSSELNVNALLLGDSALYLCASSLVQAGYTFGSGTRLTVV.

This clone has just one count. The J gene is TRBJ2-7, the V gene TRBV18; TRBD2 aligns across 8 bases. Germline assignment: CDR1 KGHSH and CDR2 LQKENI. The CDR3 contains 12 residues. V lost 5 bases and J lost 5; bases outside the gene matches: 2. Here the CDR3 DNA reads TGTGCCAGCTCAATCGGGGGGGACGAGCAGTACTTC. Translating it yields CASSIGGDEQYF.

The CDR3 region is CASSQGTGTSGRRLPDTQYF. CDR3 DNA: TGTGCCAGCAGCCAGGGAACCGGGACTAGCGGGAGACGACTCCCAGATACGCAGTATTTT. This chain joins TRBV4-2 and TRBJ2-3; 14 nucleotides align to TRBD2. V shed 3 bases, J shed 4 bases, and the junction held 15 bases outside the gene matches. Germline CDR1 and CDR2: LGHNA and YNFKEQ. The CDR3 is 20 amino acids.

V and J are TRBV6-1 and TRBJ2-1, with 7 positions matching TRBD2. This CDR3 is built from 12 residues. V shed 6 bases and J 6 bases; nucleotides not matched to a gene: 2. Germline V gene lookup returns CDR1 MNHNS and CDR2 SASEGT. The CDR3 here is CASRASGNEQFF. The CDR3 DNA follows: TGTGCCAGCAGGGCTAGCGGCAATGAGCAGTTCTTC.

V gene TRBV7-3 combines with J gene TRBJ2-6; tentatively, D is TRBD2 (6 bases). V lost 5 bases to trimming and J lost 0 bases, with 17 bases between them. The germline CDR1 and CDR2 sequences are SGHTA and FQGTGA. The CDR3 sequence is 18 residues long. CDR3 protein: CASSPLAYTISGANVLTF. The DNA of the CDR3 is TGTGCCAGCAGCCCTCTAGCGTATACTATCTCTGGGGCCAACGTCCTGACTTTC.

This chain uses TRBV19 with TRBJ2-5; D unclear. This CDR3 has 16 residues. Germline V lookup: CDR1 LNHDA, CDR2 SQIVND (reference sequence). V gave up 1 base and J gave up 5 bases, with 17 bases separating them. CDR3 protein: CASSIGSLGRRETQYF. In DNA, the CDR3 is TGTGCCAGTAGTATAGGGTCCCTAGGGCGCCGGGAGACCCAGTACTTC.

V is TRBV11-2 and J is TRBJ2-5, with TRBD2 matching 16 bases. V lost 5 bases, J lost 4 bases, and 10 bases stayed unmatched. The CDR3 consists of 18 residues. Germline values: CDR1 SGHAT, CDR2 FQNNGV. CDR3 region: CASSPIGTSGRALETQYF. The CDR3 DNA reads TGTGCCAGCAGCCCTATCGGGACTAGCGGGAGGGCCTTAGAGACCCAGTACTTC.